Given below is one T cell receptor (beta chain) in context. This clonotype has more than one count but fewer than ten. This clone's antigen is unknown. Base qualities are not recorded, but no much larger clone differs from it by a single base. Germline trimming amounts to 0 bases on V and 2 bases on J, with 5 as the count of junction bases outside the gene matches. The CDR1 and CDR2 encoded by the germline V gene (reference sequence) are DFQATT and SNEGSKA. Counted from cysteine to phenylalanine, this CDR3 has 16 amino acids. This entry keeps only the CDR3 DNA: 48 bases, framed from base 1. Read against the paper, the sample's time point label means: pre-sensitization, week 0. The treatment or condition label, read with the paper, signifies: therapeutic diphenylcyclopropenone sensitization with weekly scalp DPC. At each patch-test visit, blood was drawn before the patch test was applied. Patients were considered eligible if aged 18 to 70, diagnosed with alopecia and deemed suitable for DPC therapy, and patients were excluded if pregnant. Total RNA was extracted from unfractionated whole blood that had been collected in Tempus Blood RNA tubes.

The data were obtained in a study of human T cells and chemical hapten exposure (dated by TCRdb to the early 2020s). Study-level background: For sensitization, 2% DPC in acetone was applied to a 2 cm by 2 cm area of upper inner arm skin. Patch testing on the upper back used Finn chambers containing 0.01% DPC, with scoring done after 6 days according to International Contact Dermatitis Research Group standards. Blood for TCR sequencing was provided by twenty-nine alopecia patients at one to four time points (pre-sensitization, 2, 6 and 24 weeks). Libraries were pooled for sequencing, and variation in per-sample TCR yields was attributed mainly to small differences in library volumes within the pool. Blood samples were taken from patients before sensitization (week 0) and then at 2, 6 and about 24 weeks after DPC sensitization. Most of the patients in the cohort were female, and the cohort covered alopecia areata with under or over 50% scalp involvement, alopecia totalis and alopecia universalis. Throughout the roughly 24-week study period, patients were also given weekly therapeutic DPC doses on the scalp. Peripheral blood TCR repertoire changes were tracked in vivo in alopecia patients during primary and secondary sensitization to the hapten diphenylcyclopropenone (DPC). Results the study describes overall, beyond this receptor: The number of PT1 expanded TCRs positively correlated with patch test score, significant at thresholds 8, 16 and 32 but not 4. Expanded TCRs formed significantly more large CDR3 similarity clusters than pre-sensitization or healthy control sets, consistent with antigen-driven responses. Repeated subsampling changed both the strength of the expansion versus patch-test correlation and the threshold at which the correlation became significant. DPC sensitization did not change the number of TCRs with a frequency above 1 in 1000, and there was no evidence of changes in global repertoire structure. Because every patient had alopecia, a presumed autoimmune disease, the patients' immune response might differ from that of healthy individuals.

Receptor libraries were prepared by RACE. The run used a NextSeq 500. Library preparation attached unique molecular identifiers to individual cDNA molecules for quantitative, reproducible TCR counting. Both TCR alpha and TCR beta chains were sequenced from each blood RNA sample. In the source study's methods: A median of about 100,000 TCRs per sample was observed, with a range of roughly 20,000 to 750,000. V, J and CDR3 annotation of the TCR reads was carried out using the Decombinator software suite. To make PS versus PT1 abundance plots, every sample was subsampled to the same number of TCRs (28,000). TCRs were defined as expanded if absent before sensitization and observed at least eight times at the 2-week time point. TCRdb reanalyzed the raw reads on its own, using fastp at Q25 for trimming and MiXCR for clone calling, and kept in-frame beta chains. Each record represents a unique CDR3 protein, reported with the most common genes and DNA among its rows. The V and J calls were determined by TCRdb, not by the authors. Present in this sample are 85,000 to 130,000 distinct CDR3 sequences, roughly 12% of which were seen just once. The biggest ten clones account for around 1.7% of the sample.

In this chain, TRBV20-1 is recombined with TRBJ2-2, with 8 central nucleotides matching TRBD1. The sample here was whole blood, taken in connection with sensitization to the hapten diphenylcyclopropenone (DPC). The sequence was collected from a woman between 50 and 59 years old with alopecia areata. Some clones in this sample may be carry-over from other donors' samples. The CDR3 corresponds to CSARDWGTGNTGELFF. The bases read TGCAGTGCTAGAGATTGGGGGACAGGAAACACCGGGGAGCTGTTTTTT.